One and the same sample provided the 17 T cell receptor beta chains below, sequenced in a study of cytomegalovirus exposure and HLA in healthy donors. This PCR relied on a set of 60 Vbeta primers and 13 Jbeta primers. Libraries were prepared by immunoSEQ multiplex PCR; TCRdb keeps only in-frame clonotypes and omits some of them. The sample holds around 180,000 clones, roughly 86% seen once. Material: PBMCs. The receptor set was obtained from a girl aged 5 to 17 in good health and CMV-seropositive.

CDR3 nucleotides: TGTGCCAGTAGTAAACAGGGTTCAACTAATGAAAAACTGTTTTTT. It yields the protein CASSKQGSTNEKLFF. The genes are TRBV19 and TRBJ1-4; tentatively, D is TRBD1 (6 bases). Germline V gene lookup returns CDR1 LNHDA and CDR2 SQIVND (reference sequence). The CDR3 consists of 15 residues. V was pared by 4 bases and J by 0 bases, with 9 bases between.

V is TRBV6-5 and J is TRBJ1-2, with D uncertain. Germline CDR1 is MNHEY and CDR2 is SVGAGI. Trimming left V 1 base short and J 6 bases short, with 12 bases between. This CDR3 region has 14 residues. CDR3 protein: CASSYLGGPNGYTF. For the CDR3, the DNA is TGTGCCAGCAGTTACTTAGGCGGGCCCAATGGCTACACCTTC.

The V gene is TRBV19, the J gene TRBJ2-1, with 10 nucleotides matching TRBD1. Germline V CDR1 and CDR2: LNHDA, SQIVND (reference sequence). The CDR3 runs to 16 residues. With 0 bases clipped from V and 10 bases from J, the junction kept 9 bases outside the gene matches. The CDR3 nucleotides read TGTGCCAGTAGTATAGAGGAGACAGGGGGCATTAGGGAGCAGTTCTTC. Residues: CASSIEETGGIREQFF.

V is TRBV7-9 and J is TRBJ2-5; D is perhaps TRBD2 (6 bases). The CDR3 length is 16 residues. V lost 4 bases and J 0 bases, leaving 15 bases between the germline ends. Germline CDR1 SEHNR, CDR2 FQNEAQ (reference sequence). In nucleotides, the CDR3 is TGTGCCAGCAGCTCTAGAGGAGGGGTTGACCAAGAGACCCAGTACTTC. Amino acid sequence: CASSSRGGVDQETQYF.

The rearrangement joins TRBV6-4 to TRBJ1-2; possibly TRBD1 for D (6 bases). The length of the CDR3 is 13 residues. Germline assignment: CDR1 MRHNA and CDR2 SNTAGT. The V end was cut by 3 bases, the J end by 8 bases, with 13 bases between. DNA of the CDR3: TGTGCCAGCAGTGAAGGCGAGGGGGACGGCTACACCTTC. Protein sequence: CASSEGEGDGYTF.

This clone was seen a few times. The gene calls are TRBV6-1 and TRBJ2-2; 10 bases map to TRBD1. The CDR3 runs 13 residues. CDR1 is MNHNS, CDR2 SASEGT, per germline. The V segment lost 10 bases and the J segment 3 bases; nucleotides outside the gene matches: 2. The CDR3 loop is CATGTGDTGELFF. CDR3 nucleotide sequence: TGTGCCACCGGGACAGGGGACACCGGGGAGCTGTTTTTT.

This chain uses TRBV18 with TRBJ2-5, with D possibly TRBD2 on 6 matching bases. This CDR3 is 14 amino acids long. Trimming removed 2 bases at V and 2 bases at J, with 9 bases between. Per germline, CDR1 KGHSH and CDR2 LQKENI. This CDR3 reads CASSPYGGQETQYF. The CDR3 nucleotides are TGTGCCAGCTCACCATACGGGGGACAAGAGACCCAGTACTTC. The entire variable domain, with the rest obtained from reference TRBV18 and TRBJ2-5, is as follows: NAGVMQNPRHLVRRRGQEARLRCSPMKGHSHVYWYRQLPEEGLKFMVYLQKENIIDESGMPKERFSAEFPKEGPSILRIQQVVRGDSAAYFCASSPYGGQETQYFGPGTRLLVL.

The chain is built from TRBV5-1 and TRBJ2-5; 9 nucleotides line up with TRBD1. With V trimmed by 4 bases and J by 4 bases, 8 bases remained unmatched. This CDR3 region has 15 residues. The germline gives CDR1 SGHRS, CDR2 YFSETQ. CDR3 amino acids: CASSPRDRDGETQYF. CDR3 nucleotides: TGCGCCAGCAGCCCGCGGGACAGGGACGGAGAGACCCAGTACTTC.

This clone has a single count. The chain joins TRBV27 to TRBJ1-2, with D perhaps matching TRBD1 (5 bases). This CDR3 has 15 amino acids. The V end lost 2 bases, the J end lost 2 bases, and 12 bases lay between the germline ends. Germline V gene data show CDR1 as MNHEY and CDR2 as SMNVEV (reference sequence). CDR3 bases: TGTGCCAGCAGTTTAGACAGCAAATCCAACTATGGCTACACCTTC. The encoded protein is CASSLDSKSNYGYTF.

The V call is TRBV7-9, the J call TRBJ2-7; D perhaps matches TRBD1 (6 bases). Trimming stripped 7 bases from V and 5 bases from J, with 24 bases between. This CDR3 contains 16 residues. In germline, CDR1 is SEHNR, CDR2 FQNEAQ (reference sequence). CDR3 sequence: CASTAPRQAVNNEQYF. As DNA, the CDR3 is TGTGCCAGCACCGCCCCCCGACAGGCCGTCAACAACGAGCAGTACTTC.

To note about this clone: One end of the junction fails to match germline, which may point to a read error. Other DNA sequences in this sample translate to the same CDR3. The V gene is TRBV19, the J gene TRBJ1-2, with D maybe TRBD1 (6 bases). The CDR3 extends over 13 amino acids. Per the germline V gene, CDR1 is LNHDA and CDR2 is SQIVND (reference sequence). CDR3 protein: CASSPQGFYGYTF. Here the CDR3 DNA reads TGTGCCAGTAGTCCTCAGGGGTTCTATGGCTATACCTTC.

The chain joins TRBV27 to TRBJ2-3; D remains unclear. The germline V gene encodes CDR1 MNHEY and CDR2 SMNVEV (reference sequence). The CDR3 runs 12 residues. V gave up 4 bases and J gave up 3 bases, with 5 bases separating them. CDR3 residues: CASSSQTDTQYF. The CDR3 DNA reads TGTGCCAGCAGTTCCCAGACAGATACGCAGTATTTT.

The V and J genes are TRBV30 and TRBJ2-3; TRBD2 matches at 9 bases. This CDR3 has 17 amino acids. Germline lookup yields CDR1 GTSNPN and CDR2 SVGIG (reference sequence). J lost 4 bases, V lost 3 bases, and 14 bases had no gene match. The DNA of the CDR3 is TGTGCCTGGAGACGTAAGAGAGCGGGGGGCCCCTCAGATACGCAGTATTTT. Translated: CAWRRKRAGGPSDTQYF.

The genes are TRBV5-4 and TRBJ2-7, with TRBD1 matching over 10 bases. The CDR3 runs to 14 residues. Germline CDR1 is SGHNT and CDR2 is YYREEE (reference sequence). V trimming: 4 bases; J trimming: 3 bases; junction bases outside the gene matches: 4. CDR3 DNA sequence: TGTGCCAGCAGCCCGGGACAGGGGTTCTACGAGCAGTACTTC. Protein sequence: CASSPGQGFYEQYF.

The CDR3 is CASSLRDSGSYEQYF. For the CDR3, the DNA is TGTGCCAGCAGTCTCCGGGACAGCGGCTCCTACGAGCAGTACTTC. The gene calls are TRBV6-1 and TRBJ2-7; TRBD1 agrees at 7 bases. Germline-derived CDR1 and CDR2 are MNHNS and SASEGT. The V and J ends lost 5 bases and 0 bases, in that order; junction bases with no gene match: 7. The CDR3 totals 15 residues.

This clone was seen a few times. The chain joins TRBV30 to TRBJ1-5; D gene unclear. The CDR3 is 14 amino acids. Germline V gene sequence: CDR1 GTSNPN, CDR2 SVGIG (reference sequence). The ends were cut back, 1 base at V and 0 bases at J, with 7 bases in the middle. Written as DNA, the CDR3 is TGTGCCTGGAGTGGCAGTTATAGCAATCAGCCCCAGCATTTT. Translation: CAWSGSYSNQPQHF.

The rearrangement links TRBV10-3 to TRBJ1-1; no reliable D call. Trimming left V 3 bases short and J 5 bases short, with 10 bases between. CDR1 ENHRY and CDR2 SYGVKD come from the germline V gene. This CDR3 has 13 amino acids. The DNA for the CDR3 is TGTGCCATCAGTGAATTCACATGGACTGAAGCTTTCTTT. Its translation: CAISEFTWTEAFF.